The sample holds many counts of the clone carrying this TCR beta chain. The entry originates in a study of early T cells in non-severe SARS-CoV-2 infection. TCRdb independently ran MiXCR on the 5' RACE reads; one entry per CDR3 protein. The sample has more than 80,000 distinct CDR3 sequences, 16% seen once. Germline-derived CDR1 and CDR2 are MNHNS and SASEGT. The ends were cut back, 4 bases at V and 6 bases at J, with 12 bases in the middle. This CDR3 contains 14 residues. This TCR was recovered from an adult who was a healthcare worker with PCR-confirmed SARS-CoV-2 infection or an uninfected control (not recorded which). What was sequenced was whole blood. V usage is TRBV6-1 and J usage is TRBJ2-2; D remains unclear. CDR3 residues: CASSVRVRSGELFF. The CDR3 DNA sequence: TGTGCCAGCAGTGTTCGGGTCAGATCCGGGGAGCTGTTTTTT.